This entry lists 5 T cell receptor beta chains sequenced from one sample in a study of cytomegalovirus exposure and HLA in healthy donors. PCR involved 60 Vbeta and 13 Jbeta primers. Repertoires were generated with immunoSEQ multiplex PCR, while TCRdb's copy carries only in-frame clones and drops some. This sample has 80,000 to 130,000 clones; roughly 82% occur once, and the top ten carry 1.2%. Input material: PBMCs. These TCRs come from a woman in her late teens or twenties in good health and CMV-seronegative.

The V gene is TRBV4-3, the J gene TRBJ1-1; D not resolved. Germline V gene lookup returns CDR1 LGHNA and CDR2 YSLEER. V lost 1 base, J lost 8 bases, and 11 bases lay in between. The CDR3 totals 13 residues. The DNA of the CDR3 is TGCGCCAGCAGCCAAGTCGAGGATAAAGAAGCTTTCTTT. Its translation is CASSQVEDKEAFF.

The rearrangement uses TRBV7-2 and TRBJ1-4, with D possibly TRBD1 on 6 matching bases. From germline, CDR1 is SGHTA and CDR2 FQGNSA. The length of the CDR3 is 19 residues. V was clipped by 6 bases and J by 6 bases, with 29 bases between them. For the CDR3, the DNA is TGTGCCAGCAGTCGCAGGCTCGGGACACTTGACCGGGAGGATGAAAAACTGTTTTTT. Amino acid sequence: CASSRRLGTLDREDEKLFF.

The chain links TRBV6-1 to TRBJ1-5; 8 bases fit TRBD1. V trimming: 1 base; J trimming: 6 bases; junction bases outside the gene matches: 8. Germline CDR1 MNHNS, CDR2 SASEGT. The CDR3 loop spans 16 amino acids. The CDR3 bases are TGTGCCAGCAGTGAAGGTGTGGCAGGGGGCGGTCAGCCCCAGCATTTT. Translating gives CASSEGVAGGGQPQHF.

J is TRBJ1-1 and V is TRBV29-1; D not certain. Germline V gene data show CDR1 as SQVTM and CDR2 as ANQGSEA. This CDR3 contains 11 residues. The germline V and J ends were trimmed by 6 bases and 0 bases, with 5 bases remaining between them. The CDR3 loop reads CSVPMNTEAFF. In DNA, the CDR3 is TGCAGCGTCCCCATGAACACTGAAGCTTTCTTT.

The CDR3 coding sequence is TGTGCCACATCCCGTAGCGAACACAATGAGCAGTTCTTC. Residues: CATSRSEHNEQFF. The chain carries TRBV27 and TRBJ2-1; a weak D match, TRBD2 (5 bases). The CDR3 extends over 13 amino acids. Trimming stripped 10 bases from V and 5 bases from J, with 15 bases between. Germline V gene sequence: CDR1 MNHEY, CDR2 SMNVEV (reference sequence).